Included here is one TCR beta chain sequence, with context. At the DNA level, this CDR3 is encoded by other sequences in the same sample as well. This sample is drawn from a study of shared clonotypes between healthy human individuals. Study details: For every donor, three CD4 naive, three CD4 memory, two CD8 naive and one CD8 memory plates were used.

Assay: immunoSEQ multiplex PCR; the TCRdb copy retains only in-frame clones and omits some. The data show 740,000 or so clones, with roughly 72% seen just once and about 1.8% held by the top ten. Recent acute infections and vaccinations were absent in the healthy HIV-negative adult donors. Into CD45RA+ naive and CD45RA-negative memory subsets, the CD4+ cells were split. The sequenced material came from memory CD4+ T cells sorted from blood. Subset noted: CD45RA-negative fraction. The sequence came from a woman aged 30 to 39 in good health.

Here the CDR3 reads CASSLSLQGSYEQYF. In DNA form, the CDR3 reads TGTGCCAGCAGTTTAAGTTTACAGGGTTCCTACGAGCAGTACTTC. This chain joins TRBV27 and TRBJ2-7; possibly TRBD1 for D (6 bases). This CDR3 is 15 amino acids long. V was cut by 2 bases and J by 1 base, with 12 bases left in between. The germline gives CDR1 MNHEY, CDR2 SMNVEV (reference sequence).